The next 6 T cell receptor beta chains were all read from a single sample in a study of cytotoxic CD8 clonotypes in ibrutinib-treated CLL. Only in-frame clones appear in the TCRdb table, and some are missing; sequencing was by immunoSEQ multiplex PCR. Among approximately 24,000 clones listed, approximately 81% were seen once. Sequencing was performed on PBMCs, taken before ibrutinib treatment. Receptor source: a human donor with chronic lymphocytic leukemia.

The V gene is TRBV5-1, the J gene TRBJ2-5; 13 bases are shared with TRBD2. Trimming cost V 4 bases and J 0 bases; bases outside gene matches: 6. The CDR3 runs 17 residues. Germline V gene lookup returns CDR1 SGHRS and CDR2 YFSETQ. CDR3 nucleotides: TGCGCCAGCAGCCCCGGGACTAGCGGGGCGTACCAAGAGACCCAGTACTTC. Translated, it gives CASSPGTSGAYQETQYF.

This clone turned up a few times. The chain carries TRBV4-3 and TRBJ2-1; the match to TRBD1 covers 7 bases. This CDR3 is built from 15 residues. Germline V CDR1 and CDR2: LGHNA, YSLEER. Trimming cost V 2 bases and J 6 bases; bases outside gene matches: 7. The DNA for the CDR3 is TGCGCCAGCAGCCAACCCGACAGGGTAGTCAATGAGCAGTTCTTC. Translation: CASSQPDRVVNEQFF.

The rearrangement links TRBV13 to TRBJ2-7; D is ambiguous. Germline V gene sequence: CDR1 PRHDT, CDR2 FYEKMQ (reference sequence). This CDR3 has 11 amino acids. The V end was cut by 4 bases, the J end by 7 bases, with 8 bases between. The CDR3 DNA sequence: TGTGCCAGCAGCTACTCCCGTGAGCAGTACTTC. It specifies CASSYSREQYF. Looking up the rest from reference TRBV13 and TRBJ2-7 gives the full variable domain: AAGVIQSPRHLIKEKRETATLKCYPIPRHDTVYWYQQGPGQDPQFLISFYEKMQSDKGSIPDRFSAQQFSDYHSELNMSSLELGDSALYFCASSYSREQYFGPGTRLTVT.

This chain uses TRBV6-5 with TRBJ1-2; D is unclear. Trimming removed 6 bases at V and 2 bases at J, with 10 bases between. Germline CDR1 and CDR2: MNHEY and SVGAGI. The CDR3 sequence is 13 residues long. CDR3 protein: CASSPTGNYGYTF. The CDR3 DNA is TGTGCCAGCAGCCCGACTGGGAACTATGGCTACACCTTC.

The chain has TRBV10-3 and TRBJ2-3; 14 nucleotides agree with TRBD2. Germline V lookup: CDR1 ENHRY, CDR2 SYGVKD. Trimming at V came to 9 bases and at J to 0 bases, leaving 5 bases not matched to a gene. The CDR3 loop spans 16 amino acids. The CDR3 coding sequence is TGTGCCATAGGGACTAGCGGGAGAGTGAGCACAGATACGCAGTATTTT. Translating gives CAIGTSGRVSTDTQYF.

The rearrangement uses TRBV5-1 and TRBJ2-7; TRBD1 agrees at 8 bases. This CDR3 region has 13 residues. CDR1 is SGHRS and CDR2 is YFSETQ in the germline V gene. With 4 bases clipped from V and 5 bases from J, the junction kept 5 bases outside the gene matches. The CDR3 here is CASSKPGGDEQYF. DNA of the CDR3: TGCGCCAGCAGCAAGCCAGGGGGCGACGAGCAGTACTTC.